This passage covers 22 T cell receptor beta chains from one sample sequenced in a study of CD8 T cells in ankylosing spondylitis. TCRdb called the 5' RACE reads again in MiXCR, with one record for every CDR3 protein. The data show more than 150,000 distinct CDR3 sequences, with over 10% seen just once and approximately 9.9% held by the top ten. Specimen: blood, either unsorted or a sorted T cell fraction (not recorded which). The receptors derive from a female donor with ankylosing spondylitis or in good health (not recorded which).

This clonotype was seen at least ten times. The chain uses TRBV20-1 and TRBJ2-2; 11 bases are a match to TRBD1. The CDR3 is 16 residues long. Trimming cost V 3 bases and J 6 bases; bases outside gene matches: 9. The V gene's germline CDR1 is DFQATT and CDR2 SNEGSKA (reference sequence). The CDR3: CSARKNPGQGAGELFF. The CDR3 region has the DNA TGCAGTGCTAGGAAAAATCCGGGACAGGGGGCCGGGGAGCTGTTTTTT.

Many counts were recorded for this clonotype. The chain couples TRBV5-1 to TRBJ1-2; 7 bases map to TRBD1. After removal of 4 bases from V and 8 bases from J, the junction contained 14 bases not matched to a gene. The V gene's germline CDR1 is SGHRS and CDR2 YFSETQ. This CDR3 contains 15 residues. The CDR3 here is CASSLTPTGREGYTF. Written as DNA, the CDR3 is TGCGCCAGCAGCCTCACCCCGACAGGGAGGGAAGGCTACACCTTC.

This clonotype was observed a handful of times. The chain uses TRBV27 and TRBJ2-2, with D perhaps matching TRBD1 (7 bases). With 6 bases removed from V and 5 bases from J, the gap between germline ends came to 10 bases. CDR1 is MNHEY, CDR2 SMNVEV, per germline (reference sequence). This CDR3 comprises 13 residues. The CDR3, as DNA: TGTGCCAGCAGGGCAGGGGGGACCGGGGAGCTGTTTTTT. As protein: CASRAGGTGELFF.

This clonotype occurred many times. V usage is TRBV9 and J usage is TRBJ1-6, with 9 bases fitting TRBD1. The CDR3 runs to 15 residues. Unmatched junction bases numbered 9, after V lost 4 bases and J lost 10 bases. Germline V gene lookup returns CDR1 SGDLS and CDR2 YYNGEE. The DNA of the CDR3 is TGTGCCAGCAGCCCCGGGACAGGGCGTGAATCACCCCTCCACTTT. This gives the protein CASSPGTGRESPLHF.

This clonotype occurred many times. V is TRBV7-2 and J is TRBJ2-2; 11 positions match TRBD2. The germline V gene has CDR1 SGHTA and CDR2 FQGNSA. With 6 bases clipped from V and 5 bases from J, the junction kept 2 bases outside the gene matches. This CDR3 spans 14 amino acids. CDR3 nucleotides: TGTGCCAGCAGTCTAGCGGGAGGAACCGGGGAGCTGTTTTTT. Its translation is CASSLAGGTGELFF.

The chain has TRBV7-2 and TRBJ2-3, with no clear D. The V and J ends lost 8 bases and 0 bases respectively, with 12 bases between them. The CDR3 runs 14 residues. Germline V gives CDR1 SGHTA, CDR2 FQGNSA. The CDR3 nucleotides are TGTGCCAGCCACCAAAAGCAGAGCACAGATACGCAGTATTTT. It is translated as CASHQKQSTDTQYF. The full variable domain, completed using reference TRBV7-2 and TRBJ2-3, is GAGVSQSPSNKVTEKGKDVELRCDPISGHTALYWYRQSLGQGLEFLIYFQGNSAPDKSGLPSDRFSAERTGGSVSTLTIQRTQQEDSAVYLCASHQKQSTDTQYFGPGTRLTVL.

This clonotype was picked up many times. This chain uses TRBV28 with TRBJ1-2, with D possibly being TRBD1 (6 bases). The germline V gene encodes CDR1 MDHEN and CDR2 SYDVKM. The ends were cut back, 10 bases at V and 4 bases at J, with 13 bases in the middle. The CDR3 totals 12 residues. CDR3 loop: CATQGPVYGYTF. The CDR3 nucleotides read TGTGCCACACAGGGTCCTGTCTATGGCTACACCTTC.

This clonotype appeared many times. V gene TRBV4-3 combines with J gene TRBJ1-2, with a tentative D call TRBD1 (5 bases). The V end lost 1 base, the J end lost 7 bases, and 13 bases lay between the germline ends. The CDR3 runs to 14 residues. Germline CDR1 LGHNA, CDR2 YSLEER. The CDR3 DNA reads TGCGCCAGCAGCCAAGTAATGCTCGGGGGTGGCTACACCTTC. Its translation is CASSQVMLGGGYTF.

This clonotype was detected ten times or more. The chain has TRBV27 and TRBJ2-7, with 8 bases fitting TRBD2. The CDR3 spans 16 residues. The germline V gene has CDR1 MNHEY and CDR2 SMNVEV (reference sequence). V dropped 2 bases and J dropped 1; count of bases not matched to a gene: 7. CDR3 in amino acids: CASSLQVAGFSYEQYF. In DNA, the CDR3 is TGTGCCAGCAGTTTACAGGTAGCGGGATTTTCCTACGAGCAGTACTTC.

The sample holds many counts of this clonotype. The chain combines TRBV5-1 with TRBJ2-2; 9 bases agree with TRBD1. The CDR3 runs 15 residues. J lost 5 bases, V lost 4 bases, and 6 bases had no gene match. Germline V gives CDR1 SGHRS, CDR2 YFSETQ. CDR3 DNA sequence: TGCGCCAGCAGCGTGGACAGGGGTAATACCGGGGAGCTGTTTTTT. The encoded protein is CASSVDRGNTGELFF.

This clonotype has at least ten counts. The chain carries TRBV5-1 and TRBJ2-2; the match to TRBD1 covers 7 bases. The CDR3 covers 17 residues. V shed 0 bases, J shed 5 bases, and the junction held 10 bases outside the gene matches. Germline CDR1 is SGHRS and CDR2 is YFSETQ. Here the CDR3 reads CASSLVRTGVRTGELFF. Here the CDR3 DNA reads TGCGCCAGCAGCTTGGTGAGGACAGGAGTAAGAACCGGGGAGCTGTTTTTT.

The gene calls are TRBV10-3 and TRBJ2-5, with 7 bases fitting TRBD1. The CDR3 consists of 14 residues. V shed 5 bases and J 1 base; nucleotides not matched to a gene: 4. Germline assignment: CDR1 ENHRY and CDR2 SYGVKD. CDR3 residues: CAISSGQAQETQYF. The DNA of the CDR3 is TGTGCCATCAGTTCCGGACAGGCCCAAGAGACCCAGTACTTC.

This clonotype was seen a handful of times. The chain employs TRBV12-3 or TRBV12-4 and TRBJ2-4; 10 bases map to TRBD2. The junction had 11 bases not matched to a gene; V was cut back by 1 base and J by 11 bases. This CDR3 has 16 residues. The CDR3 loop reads CASSLVGTSDDGVQYF. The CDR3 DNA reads TGTGCCAGCAGTTTAGTGGGGACTAGCGACGATGGAGTTCAGTACTTC.

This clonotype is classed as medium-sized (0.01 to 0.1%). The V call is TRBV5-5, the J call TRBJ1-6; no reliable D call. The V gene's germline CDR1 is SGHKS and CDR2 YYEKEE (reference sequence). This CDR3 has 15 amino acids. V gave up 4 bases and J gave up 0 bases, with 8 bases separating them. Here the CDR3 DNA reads TGTGCCAGCAGCGTTAGGAGCTCCTATAATTCACCCCTCCACTTT. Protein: CASSVRSSYNSPLHF.

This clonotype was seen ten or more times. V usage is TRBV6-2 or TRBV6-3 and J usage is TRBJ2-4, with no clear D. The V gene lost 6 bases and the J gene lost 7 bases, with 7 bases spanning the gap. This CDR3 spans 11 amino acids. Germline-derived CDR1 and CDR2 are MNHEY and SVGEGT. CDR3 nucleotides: TGTGCCAGCAGGACTCGGAACATTCAGTACTTC. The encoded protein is CASRTRNIQYF.

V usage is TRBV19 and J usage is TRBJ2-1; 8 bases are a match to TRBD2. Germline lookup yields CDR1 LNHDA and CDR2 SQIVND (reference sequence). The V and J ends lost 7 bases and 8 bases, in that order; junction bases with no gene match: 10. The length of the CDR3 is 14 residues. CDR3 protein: CASISRGLGDEQFF. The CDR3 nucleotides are TGTGCCAGTATCTCCCGGGGACTAGGGGATGAGCAGTTCTTC.

CDR3 coding DNA: TGTGCCAGCAGCTTAACTCCCCGGGACTACCGCTACAATGAGCAGTTCTTC. Translated: CASSLTPRDYRYNEQFF. The V call is TRBV7-2, the J call TRBJ2-1; 7 bases line up with TRBD2. V trimming: 2 bases; J trimming: 3 bases; junction bases outside the gene matches: 10. The germline V gene encodes CDR1 SGHTA and CDR2 FQGNSA. The CDR3 is made up of 17 amino acids.

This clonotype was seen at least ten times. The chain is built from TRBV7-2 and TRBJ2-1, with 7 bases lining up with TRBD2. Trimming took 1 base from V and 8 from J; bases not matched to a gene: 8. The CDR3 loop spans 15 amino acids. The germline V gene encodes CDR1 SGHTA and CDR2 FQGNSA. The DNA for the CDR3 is TGTGCCAGCAGCTTAGTGGCCAGCGGGACCGATGAGCAGTTCTTC. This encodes CASSLVASGTDEQFF. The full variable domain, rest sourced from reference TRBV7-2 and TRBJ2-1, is GAGVSQSPSNKVTEKGKDVELRCDPISGHTALYWYRQSLGQGLEFLIYFQGNSAPDKSGLPSDRFSAERTGGSVSTLTIQRTQQEDSAVYLCASSLVASGTDEQFFGPGTRLTVL.

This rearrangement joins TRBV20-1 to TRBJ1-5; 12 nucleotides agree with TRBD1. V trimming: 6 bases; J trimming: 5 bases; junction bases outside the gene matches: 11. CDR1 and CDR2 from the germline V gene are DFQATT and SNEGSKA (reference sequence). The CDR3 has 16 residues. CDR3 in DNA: TGCAGTGCCACTCAAGGGACAGGGGGCCTCGATCAGCCCCAGCATTTT. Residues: CSATQGTGGLDQPQHF.

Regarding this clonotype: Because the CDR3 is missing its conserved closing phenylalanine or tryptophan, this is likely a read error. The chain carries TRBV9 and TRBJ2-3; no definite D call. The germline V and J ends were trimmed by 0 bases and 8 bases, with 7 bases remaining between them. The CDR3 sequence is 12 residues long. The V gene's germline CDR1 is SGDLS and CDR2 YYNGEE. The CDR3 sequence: CASSVEEVTQYL. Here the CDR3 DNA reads TGTGCCAGCAGCGTAGAGGAAGTTACGCAGTATCTT.

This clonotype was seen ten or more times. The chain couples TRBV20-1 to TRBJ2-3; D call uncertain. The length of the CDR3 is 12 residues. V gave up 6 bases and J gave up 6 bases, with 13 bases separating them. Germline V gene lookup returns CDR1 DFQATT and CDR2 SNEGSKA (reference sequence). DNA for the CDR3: TGCAGTGCCCCGATGAGTTGGGATACGCAGTATTTT. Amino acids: CSAPMSWDTQYF.

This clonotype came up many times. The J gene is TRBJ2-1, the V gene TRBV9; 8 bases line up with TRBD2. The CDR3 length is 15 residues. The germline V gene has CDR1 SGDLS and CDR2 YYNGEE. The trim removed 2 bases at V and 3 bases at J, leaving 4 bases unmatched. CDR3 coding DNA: TGTGCCAGCAGCGTGAGGCGGGAGGACTACAATGAGCAGTTCTTC. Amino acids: CASSVRREDYNEQFF.